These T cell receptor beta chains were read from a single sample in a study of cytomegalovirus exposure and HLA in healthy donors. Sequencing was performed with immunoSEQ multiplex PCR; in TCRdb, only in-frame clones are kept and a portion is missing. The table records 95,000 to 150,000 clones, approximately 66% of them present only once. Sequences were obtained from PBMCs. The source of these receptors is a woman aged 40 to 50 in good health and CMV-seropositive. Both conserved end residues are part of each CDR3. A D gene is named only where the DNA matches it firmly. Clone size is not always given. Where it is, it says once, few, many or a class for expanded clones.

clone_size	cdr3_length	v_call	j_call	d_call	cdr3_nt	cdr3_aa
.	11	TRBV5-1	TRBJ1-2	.	TGCGCCAGCACCTCCGGGAATGGCTACACCTTC	CASTSGNGYTF
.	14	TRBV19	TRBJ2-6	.	TGTGCCACGAAACCCGGCTCTGGGGCCAACGTCCTGACTTTC	CATKPGSGANVLTF
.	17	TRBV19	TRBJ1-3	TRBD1	TGTGCCAGTTCGCGGACAGGGGTCACGTCCCCTGGAAACACCATATATTTT	CASSRTGVTSPGNTIYF
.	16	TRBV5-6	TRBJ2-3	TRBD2	TGTGCCAGCAGCCGGGGGGGCGGGAGGGCCCCAGATACGCAGTATTTT	CASSRGGGRAPDTQYF
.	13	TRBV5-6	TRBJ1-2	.	TGTGCCAGCAGCTTGGAAGGGGTACCTGGCTACACCTTC	CASSLEGVPGYTF
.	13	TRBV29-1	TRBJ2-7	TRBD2	TGCAGCGTTGAAGCGGGGACTACCTACGAGCAGTACTTC	CSVEAGTTYEQYF
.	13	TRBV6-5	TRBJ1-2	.	TGTGCCAGCAGCCAAAATAACGGCTATGGCTACACCTTC	CASSQNNGYGYTF
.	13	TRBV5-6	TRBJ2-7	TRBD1	TGTGCCAGCAGCCCAAGGACAGGGAACGAGCAGTACTTC	CASSPRTGNEQYF
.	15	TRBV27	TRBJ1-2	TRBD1	TGTGCCAGCAGTTTGACCAGGGGGCGCGACTATGGCTACACCTTC	CASSLTRGRDYGYTF
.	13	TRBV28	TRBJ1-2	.	TGTGCCAGCAGTCCTGGACAGACCTATGGCTACACCTTC	CASSPGQTYGYTF
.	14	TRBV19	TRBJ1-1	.	TGTGCCAGTAGTATATCCGACAGAACCACTGAAGCTTTCTTT	CASSISDRTTEAFF
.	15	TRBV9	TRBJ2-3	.	TGTGCCAGCAGCGTAGGGTTAGTCGGCACAGATACGCAGTATTTT	CASSVGLVGTDTQYF
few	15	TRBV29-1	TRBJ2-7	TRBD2	TGCAGCGTTGAAGAGGTCCTAGCGGGGCGAGGCGAGCAGTACTTC	CSVEEVLAGRGEQYF
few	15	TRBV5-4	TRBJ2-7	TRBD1	TGTGCCAGCAGCTCGGGACAGGGGAGAACGTACGAGCAGTACTTC	CASSSGQGRTYEQYF
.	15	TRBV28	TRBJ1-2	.	TGTGCCAGCAGTTACGAAGACAGGATCAACTATGGCTACACCTTC	CASSYEDRINYGYTF
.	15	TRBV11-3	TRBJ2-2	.	TGTGCCAGCGGGGCACTCCAGCCTTTTACCGGGGAGCTGTTTTTT	CASGALQPFTGELFF
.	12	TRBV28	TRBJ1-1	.	TGTGCCAGCAAAACGGTGAACACTGAAGCTTTCTTT	CASKTVNTEAFF
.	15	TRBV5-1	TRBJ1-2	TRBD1	TGCGCCAGCAGCTCCCGTGAGGACAGGGCATATGGCTACCCCTTC	CASSSREDRAYGYPF
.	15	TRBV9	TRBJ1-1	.	TGTGCCAGCAGCGTATCAGGGGATTGGAGTACTGAAGCTTTCTTT	CASSVSGDWSTEAFF
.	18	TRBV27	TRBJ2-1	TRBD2	TGTGCCAGCAGTTCCCTCCCCCCCGGGACTAGCGGGGAGCGGGAGCAGTTCTTC	CASSSLPPGTSGEREQFF
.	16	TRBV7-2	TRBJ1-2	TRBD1	TGTGCCAGCAGCTTAGGCGGACAGGGGGCGGACTATGGCTACACCTTC	CASSLGGQGADYGYTF
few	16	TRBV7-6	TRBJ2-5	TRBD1	TGTGCCAGCAGCCCACTGGACAGGGGAGACCAAGAGACCCAGTACTTC	CASSPLDRGDQETQYF
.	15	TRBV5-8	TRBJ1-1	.	TGTGCCAGCAGCCTCGGGACACGCATGAACACTGAAGCTTTCTTT	CASSLGTRMNTEAFF
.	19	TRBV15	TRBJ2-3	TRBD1	TGTGCCACCAGCAGAGATATAATTGGACAGGGGGGCTCCACAGATACGCAGTATTTT	CATSRDIIGQGGSTDTQYF
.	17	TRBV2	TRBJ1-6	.	TGTGCCAGCAGTGGCTTTCTCGAGAGCTCCTATAATTCACCCCTCCACTTT	CASSGFLESSYNSPLHF
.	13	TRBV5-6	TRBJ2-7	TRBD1	TGTGCCAGCAGCCGACAGGGGGCTTACGAGCAGTACTTC	CASSRQGAYEQYF
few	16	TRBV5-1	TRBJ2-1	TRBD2	TGCGCCAGCAGCTTGGCCGTGCGGGAGGGCCGCAATGAGCAGTTCTTC	CASSLAVREGRNEQFF
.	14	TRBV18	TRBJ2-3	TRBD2	TGTGCCAGCTCACCACCGACGGGGGGGCCGGGAAAGTATTTT	CASSPPTGGPGKYF
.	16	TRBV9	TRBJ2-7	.	TGTGCCAGCAGCGTAGGGACCGGGGTTAGCTCCTACGAGCAGTACTTC	CASSVGTGVSSYEQYF
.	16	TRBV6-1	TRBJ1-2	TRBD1	TGTGCCAGCAGTGAAACCATCTCCGGGACAGGGTCTGGCTACACCTTC	CASSETISGTGSGYTF
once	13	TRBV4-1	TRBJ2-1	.	TGCGCCAGCAGCCAAGGTCGAGCGAATGAGCAGTTCTTC	CASSQGRANEQFF
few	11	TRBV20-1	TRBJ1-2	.	TGCAGTGCTAGAGATTCGCGGGGCTACACCTTC	CSARDSRGYTF
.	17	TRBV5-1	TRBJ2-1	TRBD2	TGCGCCAGCAGCTTGCCTTCCCCTAGCGGGAGCTTGGATGAGCAGTTCTTC	CASSLPSPSGSLDEQFF
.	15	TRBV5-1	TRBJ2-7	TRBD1	TGCGCCAGCAGCTCAACCCTCGGACAGGGAGCTCAGCAGTACTTC	CASSSTLGQGAQQYF
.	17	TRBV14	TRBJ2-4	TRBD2	TGTGCCAGCAGCCCCCTTGGACTAGCGGGGGAGAAAAACATTCAGTACTTC	CASSPLGLAGEKNIQYF
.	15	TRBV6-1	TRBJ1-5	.	TGTGCCAGCAGCATCAGGGATTATAGCAATCAGCCCCAGCATTTT	CASSIRDYSNQPQHF
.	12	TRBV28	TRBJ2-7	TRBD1	TGTGCCAGCAGTACCGACGACAGGGCCCAGTACTTC	CASSTDDRAQYF
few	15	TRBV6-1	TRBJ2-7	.	TGTGCCAGCAGTCGTCGGGCAGGGAAGCCCGACGAGCAGTACTTC	CASSRRAGKPDEQYF
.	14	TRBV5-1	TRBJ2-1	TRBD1	TGCGCCAGCAGCAAGACAGGGGGTAACAATGAGCAGTTCTTC	CASSKTGGNNEQFF
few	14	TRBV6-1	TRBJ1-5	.	TGTGCCAGCAGTGAAGCCCGGGGGGGTCAGCCCCAGCATTTT	CASSEARGGQPQHF